Listed below are T cell receptor beta chains from one sample, sequenced in a study of blood T cell repertoires in COVID-19. Some clones are missing from TCRdb's copy, which holds only in-frame ones; the method was immunoSEQ multiplex PCR. The repertoire has a few hundred thousand clones, roughly 90% of them found once; the top ten carry about 6%. Material: peripheral blood. Receptor source: a man aged 18 to 29 who had recovered from COVID-19. Both conserved end residues are part of each CDR3. A D gene is named only where the DNA matches it firmly. Only some rows state a clone size, as once, few, many or a class for expanded clones.

d_gene | j_gene | abundance | v_gene | CDR3nt | CDR3aa
TRBD2 | TRBJ2-7 | NA | TRBV29-1 | TGCAGCGTTGCCGGGGGGGCCCTTGGCTACGAGCAGTACTTC | CSVAGGALGYEQYF
TRBD2 | TRBJ2-7 | NA | TRBV11-2 | TGTGCCAGCAGCTTACGGTGGCTAGCGGGTCCCAGCTCCTACGAGCAGTACTTC | CASSLRWLAGPSSYEQYF
TRBD1 | TRBJ1-4 | NA | TRBV19 | TGTGCCAGTACTACTGACAGGGCGATTGAAAAACTGTTTTTT | CASTTDRAIEKLFF
TRBD1 | TRBJ1-6 | NA | TRBV11-2 | TGTGCCAGCAGCTTAGACCCCGCCAGGGGGAGTAATTCACCCCTCCACTTT | CASSLDPARGSNSPLHF
NA | TRBJ2-5 | NA | TRBV7-6 | TGTGCCAGCACCCTCTCCGGGACGGGGGATGGGACCCAGTACTTC | CASTLSGTGDGTQYF
NA | TRBJ1-2 | NA | TRBV5-1 | TGCGCCAGCAGCTCAAAGCCTGCTGGGCAGGGTGGCTACACCTTC | CASSSKPAGQGGYTF
TRBD1 | TRBJ2-7 | NA | TRBV7-2 | TGTGCCAGCAGCTTCTCCGGGACAGGGGACTACGAGCAGTACTTC | CASSFSGTGDYEQYF
NA | TRBJ2-7 | NA | TRBV7-3 | TGTGCCAGCAGCTTTGCAAGCGGACCCTACGAGCAGTACTTC | CASSFASGPYEQYF
TRBD1 | TRBJ2-1 | NA | TRBV6-5 | TGTGCCAGCAGTTTAGGGGCAGGGGGTGGGAATGAGCAGTTCTTC | CASSLGAGGGNEQFF
TRBD1 | TRBJ1-2 | NA | TRBV7-2 | TGTGCCAGCAGCGGGGACAGGGTTGGCTACACCTTC | CASSGDRVGYTF
TRBD1 | TRBJ1-1 | NA | TRBV19 | TGTGCCAGTACGGGACAGATGAACACTGAAGCTTTCTTT | CASTGQMNTEAFF
NA | TRBJ1-1 | once | TRBV6-5 | TGTGCCAGCAGCCCAAGAGATTACACTGAAGCTTTCTTT | CASSPRDYTEAFF
NA | TRBJ2-3 | NA | TRBV12-3/TRBV12-4 | TGTGCCAGCCGAACCGGGGATACGCAGTATTTT | CASRTGDTQYF
TRBD2 | TRBJ2-7 | NA | TRBV30 | TGTGCCTGGAGTCCTGGACTAGGCAGTGAGCAGTACTTC | CAWSPGLGSEQYF
TRBD1 | TRBJ2-1 | NA | TRBV7-9 | TGTGCCAGCACCGGGACAGGGACTCACTACAATGAGCAGTTCTTC | CASTGTGTHYNEQFF
NA | TRBJ1-1 | NA | TRBV18 | TGTGCCAGCTCACGGACAGACATGAACACTGAAGCTTTCTTT | CASSRTDMNTEAFF